This TCR beta chain was observed in a study of monozygotic twins with inflammatory bowel disease. Overall study findings and caveats: The study found lower TCRbeta diversity (inverse Simpson) in IBD patients than in healthy co-twins. Compared with healthy twins, IBD patients shared fewer clonotypes with others, especially with disease activity. It was observed that concordant and discordant twins did not differ in repertoire similarity, possibly given limited power.

Both TCRalpha and TCRbeta cDNA were subjected to two nested PCRs lasting around 15 and 9 cycles. TCRdb re-called the 5' RACE reads and catalogs CDR3 proteins one per entry, DNA excluded. The specimen's table records a few hundred thousand distinct CDR3 sequences. In the case of this clonotype: Its target is unknown.

The germline V gene has CDR1 SGHRS and CDR2 YFSETQ. There are 15 residues in the CDR3. The sample taken for sequencing was blood. The gene calls are TRBV5-1 and TRBJ1-1; TCRdb picks TRBD1, but there is no DNA to check that call. The clonotype comes from a human donor with ulcerative colitis or Crohn's disease, or a healthy co-twin of an affected twin (not recorded which). The CDR3 sequence: CASSLVQAGNTEAFF.